Listed here are 27 T cell receptor beta chains from one sample, sequenced in a study of Graves' ophthalmopathy and Graves' hyperthyroidism. Amplifying from RNA transcripts, the study obtained TCR beta CDR3 regions. After a first-round RT-PCR with HTBI primers, a second-round multiplex PCR was run. TCRdb re-called the multiplex PCR reads with MiXCR, one entry per CDR3 protein. The data show about 1.1 million distinct CDR3 sequences, with about two fifths seen just once and approximately 10% held by the top ten. Sequenced: peripheral blood or thyroid tissue (not recorded which). All receptors come from an adult man with Graves' hyperthyroidism.

The chain uses TRBV19 and TRBJ1-5, with 7 bases matching TRBD1. Per the germline V gene, CDR1 is LNHDA and CDR2 is SQIVND (reference sequence). The CDR3 runs to 14 residues. V gave up 6 bases and J gave up 1 base; unmatched junction bases: 3. The chain's CDR3 is CASRRTGSNQPQHF. The CDR3 DNA reads TGTGCCAGTAGAAGGACAGGCAGCAATCAGCCCCAGCATTTT.

This clonotype was seen at least ten times. The junction departs from germline at one end; a sequencing error may be responsible. The rearrangement joins TRBV19 to TRBJ2-7; possible D gene TRBD2, 5 bases. The CDR3 has 13 amino acids. The germline V gene has CDR1 LNHDA and CDR2 SQIVND (reference sequence). The CDR3: CASSITGAYEQYF. The CDR3 coding sequence is TGCGCCAGCAGCATAACCGGGGCCTACGAGCAGTACTTC.

The chain carries TRBV24-1 and TRBJ2-5, with 11 bases identical to TRBD2. The V and J ends lost 7 bases and 4 bases, in that order; junction bases with no gene match: 13. Germline V gene lookup returns CDR1 KGHDR and CDR2 SFDVKD. The CDR3 consists of 17 residues. This CDR3 reads CATSPGLAERGRETQYF. Here the CDR3 DNA reads TGTGCCACCAGCCCGGGACTAGCGGAGAGGGGCAGAGAGACCCAGTACTTC.

This clonotype was observed a single time. The gene calls are TRBV29-1 and TRBJ1-5, with D uncertain. Germline values: CDR1 SQVTM, CDR2 ANQGSEA. This CDR3 comprises 15 residues. The V end lost 2 bases, the J end lost 4 bases, and 15 bases lay between the germline ends. In DNA, the CDR3 is TGCAGCGTTGAAACCGGGTCCGGAGGAAATCAGCCCCAGCATTTT. As protein: CSVETGSGGNQPQHF.

The rearrangement uses TRBV25-1 and TRBJ2-5; 10 bases are a match to TRBD1. Losses at the gene ends were 8 bases for V and 5 bases for J; bases not matched to a gene: 8. Per germline, CDR1 MGHDK and CDR2 SYGVNS. The CDR3 spans 14 residues. Here the CDR3 DNA reads TGTGCCAGCGTGGGACAGGGGTCTGGGGAGACCCAGTACTTC. Residues: CASVGQGSGETQYF.

This clonotype was detected ten times or more. This chain links TRBV7-9 with TRBJ1-4; a possible D gene is TRBD1 (6 bases). The V gene lost 5 bases and the J gene lost 0 bases, with 13 bases spanning the gap. CDR1 and CDR2 (germline): SEHNR, FQNEAQ (reference sequence). This CDR3 has 16 residues. The CDR3 loop reads CASSKGTYATNEKLFF. The CDR3 DNA is TGTGCCAGCAGCAAAGGGACATATGCAACTAATGAAAAACTGTTTTTT.

For this clonotype: Sequence at one end of the junction differs from germline and may be a read error. V gene TRBV10-3 combines with J gene TRBJ2-7, with TRBD2 identical over 8 bases. The germline CDR1 and CDR2 sequences are ENHRY and SYGVKD. This CDR3 contains 17 residues. This CDR3 is CASSYSTGGGSTYEQYF. Written as DNA, the CDR3 is TGTGCCAGCAGTTACTCTACCGGCGGGGGGAGCACCTACGAGCAGTACTTC.

This chain connects TRBV5-1 to TRBJ2-5; D unclear. V was shortened by 1 base and J by 5 bases, with 18 bases between the two germline ends. Germline values: CDR1 SGHRS, CDR2 YFSETQ. The CDR3 is 16 amino acids. The CDR3 region is CASSLTAASSSETQYF. CDR3 nucleotide sequence: TGCGCCAGCAGCTTGACGGCGGCCTCCTCATCGGAGACCCAGTACTTC.

In DNA, the CDR3 is TGTGCCAGCAGCTTAGCCACCCGTCCCACAGATACGCAGTACTTC. Translated, it gives CASSLATRPTDTQYF. The rearrangement joins TRBV7-6 to TRBJ2-5; D is ambiguous. Deletions cut 0 bases from V and 11 bases from J, with 19 bases between. CDR1 and CDR2 (germline): SGHVS, FNYEAQ. The CDR3 contains 15 residues.

The chain couples TRBV25-1 to TRBJ2-5; the D call may be TRBD1 or TRBD2 (5 bases each). The CDR3 sequence is 15 residues long. Germline CDR1 MGHDK, CDR2 SYGVNS. V gave up 1 base and J gave up 1 base, with 10 bases separating them. The CDR3: CASSEFPGRQETQYF. CDR3 coding DNA: TGTGCCAGCAGTGAATTCCCGGGGCGCCAAGAGACCCAGTACTTC.

This clonotype was seen many times. The chain couples TRBV5-1 to TRBJ1-1, with a possible D match to TRBD1 (6 bases). The CDR3 consists of 14 residues. CDR1 and CDR2 from the germline V gene are SGHRS and YFSETQ. V lost 6 bases, J lost 6 bases, and 18 bases lay in between. CDR3 sequence reads: CASTPTGSVSEAFF. DNA of the CDR3: TGCGCCAGCACCCCTACAGGGAGCGTTTCTGAAGCTTTCTTT.

The rearrangement joins TRBV5-1 to TRBJ2-5; the D gene is possibly TRBD1 (6 bases). Trimming took off 4 bases at V and 9 bases at J, with 16 bases between the two ends. The germline V gene has CDR1 SGHRS and CDR2 YFSETQ. This CDR3 is built from 13 residues. CDR3 loop: CASSTEQGASQYF. The CDR3 nucleotides read TGCGCCAGCAGCACGGAACAGGGTGCGTCCCAGTACTTC.

This clonotype appeared many times. V gene TRBV29-1 combines with J gene TRBJ2-7; no clear D gene. This CDR3 comprises 14 residues. V lost 2 bases, J lost 1 base, and 12 bases lay in between. CDR1 is SQVTM and CDR2 is ANQGSEA in the germline V gene. The CDR3 nucleotides read TGCAGCGTTGAATCCGAATTCCCGTCCTACGAGCAGTACTTC. It yields the protein CSVESEFPSYEQYF.

This clonotype was seen only a few times. The CDR3 bases are TGTGCCAGTAGCCATCGGGTCTCTGGAAACACCATATATTTT. This translates into CASSHRVSGNTIYF. The chain couples TRBV19 to TRBJ1-3; D unclear. The CDR3 covers 14 residues. The germline V and J ends were trimmed by 6 bases and 0 bases, with 9 bases remaining between them. Germline loops: CDR1 LNHDA, CDR2 SQIVND (reference sequence).

In its sample, this clonotype was seen a few times. This chain connects TRBV6-1 to TRBJ1-6; D is unresolved. Per the germline V gene, CDR1 is MNHNS and CDR2 is SASEGT. The V end lost 1 base, the J end lost 8 bases, and 12 bases lay between the germline ends. The length of the CDR3 is 15 residues. The CDR3 here is CASSEVLQRDSPLHF. The CDR3 DNA reads as TGTGCCAGCAGTGAAGTCCTACAGCGGGATTCACCCCTCCACTTT.

This clonotype was counted many times. For the CDR3, the DNA is TGTGCCACCAGCAGCGCCCCCCCAGAGACCCAGTACTTC. It yields the protein CATSSAPPETQYF. V and J are TRBV15 and TRBJ2-5; D not certain. This CDR3 has 13 residues. The V end lost 3 bases, the J end lost 4 bases, and 9 bases lay between the germline ends. Germline CDR1 LNHNV, CDR2 YYDKDF (reference sequence).

This clonotype was detected only a few times. The rearrangement uses TRBV12-3 or TRBV12-4 and TRBJ2-2; 8 positions agree with TRBD1. Trimming at V came to 3 bases and at J to 7 bases, leaving 4 bases not matched to a gene. The CDR3 runs to 14 residues. This CDR3 reads CASSFSGGHGELFF. CDR3 nucleotide sequence: TGTGCCAGCAGTTTTTCAGGGGGCCACGGGGAGCTGTTTTTT.

The chain has TRBV5-1 and TRBJ1-2; perhaps TRBD1 as D (5 bases). CDR1 is SGHRS and CDR2 is YFSETQ in the germline V gene. The CDR3 contains 15 residues. The V and J ends lost 3 bases and 4 bases respectively, with 16 bases between them. The CDR3 protein is CASSSGQAKGYGYTF. The CDR3 bases are TGCGCCAGCAGCTCCGGACAAGCCAAGGGCTATGGCTACACCTTC.

This clonotype was picked up a small number of times. The chain links TRBV19 to TRBJ2-6; no firm D call. The germline V gene has CDR1 LNHDA and CDR2 SQIVND (reference sequence). There are 15 residues in the CDR3. V lost 4 bases and J 4 bases, leaving 11 bases between the germline ends. In DNA, the CDR3 is TGTGCCAGTAGTAGCGGACGTAAGGGGGCCAACGTCCTGACTTTC. The encoded protein is CASSSGRKGANVLTF.

In its sample, this clonotype was seen many times. V is TRBV11-2 and J is TRBJ2-5; possibly TRBD1 for D (7 bases). V was cut by 4 bases and J by 2 bases, with 14 bases left in between. The CDR3 length is 15 residues. Germline loops: CDR1 SGHAT, CDR2 FQNNGV. CDR3 sequence reads: CASSSRDSRQETQYF. The CDR3 DNA sequence: TGTGCCAGCAGCTCGCGGGACAGTCGACAAGAGACCCAGTACTTC.

This chain links TRBV7-2 with TRBJ2-2, with a tentative D call TRBD2 (7 bases). Trimming pared 5 bases from V and 6 bases from J, leaving 13 bases between. CDR3 length equals 14 residues. In germline, CDR1 is SGHTA, CDR2 FQGNSA. This CDR3 reads CASSGAGAPGELFF. For the CDR3, the DNA is TGTGCCAGCAGCGGGGCGGGGGCCCCCGGGGAGCTGTTTTTT.

The rearrangement links TRBV7-2 to TRBJ2-2; no reliable D call. Germline CDR1 is SGHTA and CDR2 is FQGNSA. V lost 7 bases and J 7 bases, leaving 25 bases between the germline ends. This CDR3 has 17 amino acids. The CDR3 loop reads CASNSSSARHVVGELFF. In DNA, the CDR3 is TGTGCCAGCAACTCCTCATCCGCGAGGCACGTAGTCGGGGAGCTGTTTTTT.

This clonotype was observed a handful of times. The V gene is TRBV5-1, the J gene TRBJ1-1, with 9 positions matching TRBD1. Germline V CDR1 and CDR2: SGHRS, YFSETQ. J was trimmed by 0 bases and V by 4 bases; bases with no gene match: 4. The CDR3 extends over 15 amino acids. The DNA for the CDR3 is TGCGCCAGCAGCCCCGGGACAGGGATGAACACTGAAGCTTTCTTT. Protein sequence: CASSPGTGMNTEAFF. Variable domain in full (rest from reference TRBV5-1 and TRBJ1-1): KAGVTQTPRYLIKTRGQQVTLSCSPISGHRSVSWYQQTPGQGLQFLFEYFSETQRNKGNFPGRFSGRQFSNSRSEMNVSTLELGDSALYLCASSPGTGMNTEAFFGQGTRLTVV.

Comments on this clonotype: A much larger clone lies one base from this, so it may be a read error. The chain has TRBV11-2 and TRBJ1-3; the D is unclear. The CDR3 contains 15 residues. V lost 5 bases to trimming and J lost 1 base, with 12 bases between them. The V gene's germline CDR1 is SGHAT and CDR2 FQNNGV. The CDR3 DNA is TGTGCCAGCAGCCTACCTTTGGGTTCTGGAAACACCATATATTTT. This translates into CASSLPLGSGNTIYF.

As concerns this clonotype: An end of the junction differs from the germline gene, which may be a read error. This chain connects TRBV10-3 to TRBJ2-7; 8 bases fit TRBD1. Germline CDR1 and CDR2: ENHRY and SYGVKD. The CDR3 length is 19 residues. The CDR3 reads CASSYSTGIRDRRSYEQYF. The CDR3 bases are TGTGCCAGCAGTTACTCGACTGGTATTCGGGACAGGAGGTCCTACGAGCAGTACTTC.

This chain links TRBV29-1 with TRBJ2-7, with 8 positions matching TRBD1. The CDR3 covers 11 residues. Germline V gene data show CDR1 as SQVTM and CDR2 as ANQGSEA. Trimming removed 1 base from V and 9 bases from J; junction bases left unmatched: 2. CDR3 nucleotides: TGCAGCGTTGAAGGGGGACAGGTGCAGTACTTC. This gives the protein CSVEGGQVQYF.

This clonotype was counted a few times. This chain links TRBV3-1 with TRBJ1-1, with 8 bases matching TRBD1. This CDR3 is 14 amino acids long. CDR1 is LGHDT and CDR2 is YNNKEL in the germline V gene (reference sequence). Trimming at V came to 5 bases and at J to 5 bases, leaving 7 bases not matched to a gene. DNA for the CDR3: TGTGCCAGCAGCTCTGGGGGGGACAGGACTGAAGCTTTCTTT. Translation: CASSSGGDRTEAFF.